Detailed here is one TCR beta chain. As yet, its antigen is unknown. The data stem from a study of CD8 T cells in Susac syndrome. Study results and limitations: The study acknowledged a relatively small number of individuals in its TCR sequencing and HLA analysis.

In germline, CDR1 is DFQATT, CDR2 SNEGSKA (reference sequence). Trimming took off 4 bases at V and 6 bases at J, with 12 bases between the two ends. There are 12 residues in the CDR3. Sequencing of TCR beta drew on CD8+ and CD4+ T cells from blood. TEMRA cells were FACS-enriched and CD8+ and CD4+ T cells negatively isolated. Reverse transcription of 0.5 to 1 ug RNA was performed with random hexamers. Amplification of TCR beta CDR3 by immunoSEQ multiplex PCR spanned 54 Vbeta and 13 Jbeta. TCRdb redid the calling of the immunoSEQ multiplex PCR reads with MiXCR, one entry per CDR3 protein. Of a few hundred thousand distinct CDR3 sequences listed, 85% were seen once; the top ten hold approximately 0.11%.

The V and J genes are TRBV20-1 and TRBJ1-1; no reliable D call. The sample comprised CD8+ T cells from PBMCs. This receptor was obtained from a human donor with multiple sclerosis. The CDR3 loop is CSATEGTAEAFF. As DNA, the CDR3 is TGCAGTGCTACAGAGGGCACAGCTGAAGCTTTCTTT.